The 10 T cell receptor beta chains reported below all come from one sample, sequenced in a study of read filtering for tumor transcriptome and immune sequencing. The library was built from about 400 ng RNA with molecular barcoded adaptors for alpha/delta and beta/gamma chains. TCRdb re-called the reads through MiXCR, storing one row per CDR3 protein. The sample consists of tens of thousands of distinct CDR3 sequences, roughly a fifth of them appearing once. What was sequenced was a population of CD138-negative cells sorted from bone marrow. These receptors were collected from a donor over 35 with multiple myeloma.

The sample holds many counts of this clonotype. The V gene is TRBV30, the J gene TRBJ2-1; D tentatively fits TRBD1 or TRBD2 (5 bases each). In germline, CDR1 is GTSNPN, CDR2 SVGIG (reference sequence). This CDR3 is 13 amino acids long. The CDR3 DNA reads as TGTGCGATGTCCTACTCCCTTGGGGGTGAGCAGTTCTTC. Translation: CAMSYSLGGEQFF. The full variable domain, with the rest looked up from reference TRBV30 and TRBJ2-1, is SQTIHQWPATLVQPVGSPLSLECTVEGTSNPNLYWYRQAAGRGLQLLFYSVGIGQISSEVPQNLSASRPQDRQFILSSKKLLLSDSGFYLCAMSYSLGGEQFFGPGTRLTVL.

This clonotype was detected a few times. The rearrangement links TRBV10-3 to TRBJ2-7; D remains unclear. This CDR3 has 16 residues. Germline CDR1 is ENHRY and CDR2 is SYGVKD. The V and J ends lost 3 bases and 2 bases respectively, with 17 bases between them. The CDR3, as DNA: TGTGCCATCAGTGATGGAGTAGTAAGAATAGCCTACGAGCAGTACTTC. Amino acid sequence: CAISDGVVRIAYEQYF.

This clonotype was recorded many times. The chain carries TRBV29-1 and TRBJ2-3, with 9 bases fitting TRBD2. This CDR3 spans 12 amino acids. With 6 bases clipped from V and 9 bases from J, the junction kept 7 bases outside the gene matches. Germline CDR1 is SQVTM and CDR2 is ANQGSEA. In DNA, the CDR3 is TGCAGCGTGCGGGAGGGCCAACGAACGCAGTATTTT. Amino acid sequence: CSVREGQRTQYF.

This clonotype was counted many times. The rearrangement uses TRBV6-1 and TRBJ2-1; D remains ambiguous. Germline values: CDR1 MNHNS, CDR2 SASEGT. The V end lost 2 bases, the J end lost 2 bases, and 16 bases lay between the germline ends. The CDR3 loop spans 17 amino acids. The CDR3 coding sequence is TGTGCCAGCAGTGAATCCCCTTCTGTTGTACCCTACAATGAGCAGTTCTTC. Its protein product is CASSESPSVVPYNEQFF.

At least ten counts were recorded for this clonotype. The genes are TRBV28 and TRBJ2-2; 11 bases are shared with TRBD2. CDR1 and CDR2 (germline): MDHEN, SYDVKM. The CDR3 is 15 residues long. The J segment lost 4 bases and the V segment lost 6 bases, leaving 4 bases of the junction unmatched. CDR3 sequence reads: CASSPGLAVTGELFF. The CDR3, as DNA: TGTGCCAGCAGCCCGGGACTAGCGGTCACCGGGGAGCTGTTTTTT. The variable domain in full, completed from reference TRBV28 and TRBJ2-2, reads DVKVTQSSRYLVKRTGEKVFLECVQDMDHENMFWYRQDPGLGLRLIYFSYDVKMKEKGDIPEGYSVSREKKERFSLILESASTNQTSMYLCASSPGLAVTGELFFGEGSRLTVL.

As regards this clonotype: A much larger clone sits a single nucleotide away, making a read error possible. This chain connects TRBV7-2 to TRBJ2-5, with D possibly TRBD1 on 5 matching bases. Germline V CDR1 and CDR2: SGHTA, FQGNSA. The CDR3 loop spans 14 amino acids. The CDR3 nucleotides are TGTGCCAGCAGATTAGGTTTCCAGGGCGGAACCCAGTACTTC. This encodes CASRLGFQGGTQYF. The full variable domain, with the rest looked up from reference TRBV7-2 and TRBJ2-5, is GAGVSQSPSNKVTEKGKDVELRCDPISGHTALYWYRQSLGQGLEFLIYFQGNSAPDKSGLPSDRFSAERTGGSVSTLTIQRTQQEDSAVYLCASRLGFQGGTQYFGPGTRLLVL.

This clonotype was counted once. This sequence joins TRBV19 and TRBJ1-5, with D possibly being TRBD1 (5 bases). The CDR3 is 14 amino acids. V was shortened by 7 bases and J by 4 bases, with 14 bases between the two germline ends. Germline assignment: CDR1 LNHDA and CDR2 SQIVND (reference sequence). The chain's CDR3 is CASTPGRINQPQHF. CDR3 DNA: TGTGCCAGTACCCCGGGACGGATTAATCAGCCCCAGCATTTT.

Here the CDR3 DNA reads TGTGCCAGTAGCCCAATAGGGGGGAGTGGGGAGACCCAGTACTTC. Translating it yields CASSPIGGSGETQYF. The chain employs TRBV19 and TRBJ2-5; D tentatively fits TRBD1 or TRBD2 (6 bases each). Germline CDR1 and CDR2: LNHDA and SQIVND (reference sequence). This CDR3 is 15 amino acids long. V shed 6 bases and J shed 5 bases, with 19 bases lying between them.

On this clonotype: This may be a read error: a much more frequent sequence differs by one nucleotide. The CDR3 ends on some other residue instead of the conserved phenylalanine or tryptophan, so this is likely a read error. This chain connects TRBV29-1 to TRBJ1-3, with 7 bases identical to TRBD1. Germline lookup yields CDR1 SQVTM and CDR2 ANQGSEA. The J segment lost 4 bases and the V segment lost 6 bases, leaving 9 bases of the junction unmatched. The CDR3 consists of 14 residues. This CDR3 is CSVDLTGVGNTIYS. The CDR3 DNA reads TGCAGCGTCGACTTAACAGGGGTCGGAAACACCATATATTCT.

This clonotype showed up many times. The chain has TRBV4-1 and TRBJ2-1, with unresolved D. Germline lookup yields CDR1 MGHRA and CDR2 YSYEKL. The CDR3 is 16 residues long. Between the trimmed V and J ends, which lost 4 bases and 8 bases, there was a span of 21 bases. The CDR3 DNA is TGCGCCAGCAGCCTGGCGGTAGGGCGGAGAAGGGATGAGCAGTTCTTC. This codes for CASSLAVGRRRDEQFF.